Following are 20 T cell receptor beta chains from one sample sequenced in a study of T cells in tuberculosis. Some clones are missing from TCRdb's copy, which holds only in-frame ones; the method was immunoSEQ multiplex PCR. This sample has tens of thousands of clones, with under 95% found just once. Time point denoted: new active TB diagnosis, blood taken before or within 7 days of starting treatment. Here the sequenced sample was PBMCs, taken at tuberculosis diagnosis. The receptors originated from an adult with tuberculosis. Some clones in this sample may be carry-over from other donors' samples.

V usage is TRBV7-3 and J usage is TRBJ1-1; D call uncertain. Trimming stripped 5 bases from V and 0 bases from J, with 19 bases between. Germline V gene sequence: CDR1 SGHTA, CDR2 FQGTGA. This CDR3 region has 17 residues. The CDR3 nucleotides read TGTGCCAGCAGCCTAGCCGGATGGGGTAGGGTGAACACTGAAGCTTTCTTT. It translates to CASSLAGWGRVNTEAFF.

The chain joins TRBV27 to TRBJ1-5, with 8 bases fitting TRBD1. With V trimmed by 6 bases and J by 0 bases, 13 bases remained unmatched. Germline CDR1 is MNHEY and CDR2 is SMNVEV (reference sequence). The length of the CDR3 is 18 residues. In DNA, the CDR3 is TGTGCCAGCAGCCGCGGCGGGTGGACAGGGCATAGCAATCAGCCCCAGCATTTT. The encoded protein is CASSRGGWTGHSNQPQHF.

The V and J genes are TRBV2 and TRBJ1-1; D is possibly TRBD1 (5 bases). V was trimmed by 3 bases and J by 4 bases, leaving 6 bases between them. The CDR3 is 12 amino acids. Germline lookup yields CDR1 SNHLY and CDR2 FYNNEI. CDR3 in amino acids: CASSDDSTEAFF. In DNA, the CDR3 is TGTGCCAGCAGTGACGACAGCACTGAAGCTTTCTTT.

The chain couples TRBV9 to TRBJ1-5; TRBD1 might be the D (6 bases). Trimming pared 9 bases from V and 0 bases from J, leaving 13 bases between. The CDR3 loop spans 14 amino acids. CDR1 SGDLS and CDR2 YYNGEE come from the germline V gene. Here the CDR3 reads CAKRNRASNQPQHF. The CDR3 DNA sequence: TGTGCCAAAAGAAACAGGGCTAGCAATCAGCCCCAGCATTTT.

J is TRBJ1-3 and V is TRBV19; D is undetermined. Germline V gene data show CDR1 as LNHDA and CDR2 as SQIVND (reference sequence). Trimming left V 0 bases short and J 4 bases short, with 10 bases between. The CDR3 contains 15 residues. The CDR3 nucleotides read TGTGCCAGTAGTATAGATGGAGGCGGAGGAAACACCATATATTTT. Protein sequence: CASSIDGGGGNTIYF. The full variable domain, completed using reference TRBV19 and TRBJ1-3, is DGGITQSPKYLFRKEGQNVTLSCEQNLNHDAMYWYRQDPGQGLRLIYYSQIVNDFQKGDIAEGYSVSREKKESFPLTVTSAQKNPTAFYLCASSIDGGGGNTIYFGEGSWLTVV.

The chain employs TRBV2 and TRBJ1-4; no clear D. The V end lost 3 bases, the J end lost 1 base, and 6 bases lay between the germline ends. CDR1 SNHLY and CDR2 FYNNEI come from the germline V gene. The CDR3 length is 14 residues. DNA for the CDR3: TGTGCCAGCAGTGACGGGAGAACTAATGAAAAACTGTTTTTT. It encodes CASSDGRTNEKLFF.

The chain combines TRBV5-1 with TRBJ2-2; TRBD1 might be the D (6 bases). CDR1 SGHRS and CDR2 YFSETQ come from the germline V gene. Between the trimmed V and J ends, which lost 1 base and 6 bases, there was a span of 13 bases. This CDR3 is built from 15 residues. The CDR3 bases are TGCGCCAGCAGCTTGAAGGGGGTGGTGGCCGGGGAGCTGTTTTTT. Amino acid sequence: CASSLKGVVAGELFF.

The chain employs TRBV10-3 and TRBJ1-1; D gene ambiguous. The CDR3 is 15 residues long. The germline gives CDR1 ENHRY, CDR2 SYGVKD. V was cut by 7 bases and J by 5 bases, with 20 bases left in between. This chain's CDR3 is CAITPGRLGETEAFF. The CDR3 coding sequence is TGTGCCATCACCCCGGGGAGGCTTGGGGAGACTGAAGCTTTCTTT.

This clone was recorded once. The genes are TRBV6-5 and TRBJ2-1, with 8 bases lining up with TRBD2. The germline gives CDR1 MNHEY, CDR2 SVGAGI. There are 15 residues in the CDR3. Trimming at V came to 2 bases and at J to 9 bases, leaving 9 bases not matched to a gene. This CDR3 reads CASSYPRGGPGEQFF. The CDR3, as DNA: TGTGCCAGCAGTTACCCCCGCGGGGGGCCTGGTGAGCAGTTCTTC.

This clone was recorded once. A read error may produce the germline difference seen at one junction end. The chain couples TRBV7-2 to TRBJ2-1; 12 nucleotides match TRBD2. CDR3 length: 12 amino acids. Germline CDR1 SGHTA, CDR2 FQGNSA. Here the CDR3 DNA reads TGTGCCAGCAGCCTAGCGGGGGGGGAGCAGTTCTTC. Protein product: CASSLAGGEQFF.

The chain employs TRBV27 and TRBJ2-1; TRBD2 matches at 10 bases. CDR1 is MNHEY and CDR2 is SMNVEV in the germline V gene (reference sequence). V was clipped by 6 bases and J by 5 bases; unmatched bases: 4. The CDR3 extends over 14 amino acids. CDR3 bases: TGTGCCAGCAGGATAGCGGGGGGAAACAATGAGCAGTTCTTC. Its protein is CASRIAGGNNEQFF.

The V and J genes are TRBV5-4 and TRBJ1-2, with a weak D call TRBD1 (6 bases). The CDR3 contains 15 residues. Trimming stripped 6 bases from V and 7 bases from J, with 22 bases between. Per the germline V gene, CDR1 is SGHNT and CDR2 is YYREEE (reference sequence). The CDR3 region has the DNA TGTGCCAGCACCCGACTACAGGGTTTAGGTCCTGGCTACACCTTC. Translation: CASTRLQGLGPGYTF.

V is TRBV27 and J is TRBJ1-5, with D tentatively TRBD1 (6 bases). Germline V gene sequence: CDR1 MNHEY, CDR2 SMNVEV (reference sequence). The CDR3 has 13 amino acids. V shed 3 bases and J shed 9 bases, with 12 bases lying between them. CDR3 DNA sequence: TGTGCCAGCAGTTTTGGGGGCTCGTTGCCCCAGCATTTT. Translating it yields CASSFGGSLPQHF.

The CDR3 sequence is CATSRAKMPSETLHF. The CDR3 bases are TGTGCCACCAGCAGAGCTAAGATGCCCTCTGAGACCCTCCACTTT. This chain links TRBV15 with TRBJ1-6, with D unresolved. V lost 1 base and J lost 14, with 18 bases in between. This CDR3 is built from 15 residues. Germline V gene data show CDR1 as LNHNV and CDR2 as YYDKDF (reference sequence). The variable domain in full, with the rest retrieved from reference TRBV15 and TRBJ1-6, is DAMVIQNPRYQVTQFGKPVTLSCSQTLNHNVMYWYQQKSSQAPKLLFHYYDKDFNNEADTPDNFQSRRPNTSFCFLDIRSPGLGDTAMYLCATSRAKMPSETLHFGNGTRLTVT.

This chain links TRBV7-6 with TRBJ1-1; D not resolved. Trimming took 5 bases from V and 1 from J, leaving 14 bases between them. There are 15 residues in the CDR3. Germline V CDR1 and CDR2: SGHVS, FNYEAQ. CDR3 region: CASSPHLTRNTEAFF. The CDR3 region has the DNA TGTGCCAGCAGCCCCCATCTCACACGGAACACTGAAGCTTTCTTT.

CDR3 sequence: CATSSGLINEKLFF. CDR3 coding DNA: TGTGCCACCAGCTCCGGACTGATTAATGAAAAACTGTTTTTT. V gene TRBV15 combines with J gene TRBJ1-4; D remains ambiguous. V lost 5 bases and J 4 bases, leaving 11 bases between the germline ends. This CDR3 has 14 amino acids. CDR1 and CDR2 from the germline V gene are LNHNV and YYDKDF (reference sequence). The complete variable domain, with remaining parts taken from reference TRBV15 and TRBJ1-4, reads DAMVIQNPRYQVTQFGKPVTLSCSQTLNHNVMYWYQQKSSQAPKLLFHYYDKDFNNEADTPDNFQSRRPNTSFCFLDIRSPGLGDTAMYLCATSSGLINEKLFFGSGTQLSVL.

The chain joins TRBV7-9 to TRBJ2-2, with D possibly being TRBD2 (6 bases). V shed 2 bases and J shed 5 bases, with 9 bases lying between them. This CDR3 has 14 amino acids. Germline values: CDR1 SEHNR, CDR2 FQNEAQ (reference sequence). CDR3 region: CASSLWRETGELFF. In DNA, the CDR3 is TGTGCCAGCAGCTTATGGCGGGAAACCGGGGAGCTGTTTTTT.

This chain uses TRBV10-3 with TRBJ1-2; D is ambiguous. CDR1 is ENHRY, CDR2 SYGVKD, per germline. CDR3 length equals 13 residues. V was cut by 7 bases and J by 8 bases, with 17 bases left in between. As DNA, the CDR3 is TGTGCCATCACCAACGGCGAATTGAGGGGCTACACCTTC. Its protein product is CAITNGELRGYTF.

V and J are TRBV5-8 and TRBJ1-2; 8 bases are shared with TRBD1. The junction had 8 bases not matched to a gene; V was cut back by 0 bases and J by 7 bases. CDR1 and CDR2 from the germline V gene are SGHTS and YDEGEE. CDR3 length equals 15 residues. The CDR3 reads CASSLGFGTGFGYTF. The DNA for the CDR3 is TGTGCCAGCAGCTTGGGTTTCGGGACAGGCTTTGGCTACACCTTC.

The chain recombines TRBV27 with TRBJ2-3, with a weak D call TRBD1 (5 bases). Germline V gene lookup returns CDR1 MNHEY and CDR2 SMNVEV (reference sequence). CDR3 length: 17 residues. The ends were cut back, 1 base at V and 0 bases at J, with 14 bases in the middle. CDR3: CASSLFSTASSTDTQYF. The CDR3 bases are TGTGCCAGCAGTTTATTCTCGACAGCTTCTAGCACAGATACGCAGTATTTT.